This T cell receptor (beta chain) came from a study of CD8+CD57+ T cells in acquired aplastic anemia. Patients who underwent sequencing had shown CD8+CD57+ cell expansion by flow cytometry. Genomic DNA, serving as template, underwent TCR beta VDJ and CDR3 profiling. In TCRdb, the reads were re-called with MiXCR into one record per CDR3 protein. Of around 190,000 distinct CDR3 sequences listed, less than 50% are singletons. The CDR3 runs to 16 residues. CDR1 and CDR2 (germline): ENHRY, SYGVKD. The ends lost 2 bases at V and 3 bases at J; junction bases unmatched: 5. This clonotype has a count of ten or more.

Specimen: sorted CD4+, CD8+, or CD8+CD57+ T cells (not recorded which) from PBMCs. This clonotype originated in a human donor with aplastic anemia. The gene calls are TRBV10-3 and TRBJ2-3; TRBD2 matches 10 bases. CDR3 in DNA: TGTGCCATCAGTGAGCGTTCTAGCGGGGGTACAGATACGCAGTATTTT. It is translated as CAISERSSGGTDTQYF.